The source of this T cell receptor beta chain is a study of CD8 T cells in ankylosing spondylitis (dated by TCRdb to 2015 to 2018). In the study overall: The study profiled T cell receptor beta repertoires in healthy donors and ankylosing spondylitis patients to find disease-linked TCR variants. The full study cohort comprised approximately 23 ankylosing spondylitis patients and 85 to 120 healthy donors. Peripheral blood was sampled, and synovial fluid was also collected from ankylosing spondylitis patients.

General study outcomes and caveats: Blood from ankylosing spondylitis patients appeared to be characterized by a TCR beta motif made up of seven or eight highly homologous amino acid variants. Some of the motif variants had been reported before in the synovial fluid and blood of reactive arthritis patients, a finding that suggests common disease-initiation mechanisms. According to the report, matched synovial fluid samples from ankylosing spondylitis patients were significantly enriched for the disease-linked clones. The disease-linked clones showed a CD8+ phenotype and occurred at relatively low frequencies in peripheral blood.

V loses 4 bases at its end and J loses 6 bases; junction bases beyond the gene matches: 18. The CDR3 starts with the cysteine, ends with the phenylalanine, and has 17 residues. The entry retains the CDR3 DNA only, 51 bases that are in frame from base 1. CDR1 is given as MNHEY and CDR2 as SVGEGT, both from the germline V gene. In the case of this clonotype: There is no known antigen for this receptor. No base-level quality is on record; no much larger clone is a single base apart.

Sequencing took place on an Illumina HiSeq 2500. Quantitative 5'-RACE with molecular barcodes was the method used to prepare the TCR beta libraries. The authors' pipeline ran thus. A new computational method, built on a probabilistic model of VDJ rearrangement, was used to identify disease-linked TCR variants. TCRdb reprocessed the public reads (quality trimming at Q25 with fastp, clone calling with MiXCR) and kept in-frame beta chains. When rows share a CDR3 protein, they turn into one entry using the most common DNA and genes. V and J calls and clone size were set by TCRdb, not the authors. The sample table holds more than 150,000 distinct CDR3 sequences, of which around a sixth were seen once. The top ten constitute 4.3% of the sample.

The receptor's source is a male donor between 5 and 29 years old with ankylosing spondylitis or in good health (not recorded which). Donor details come from another sample of the same person, matched by shared clones. The sequence links TRBV6-2 or TRBV6-3 to TRBJ2-7; TRBD1 aligns with 7 central bases. Sequenced input: blood, either unsorted or a sorted T cell fraction (not recorded which). The nucleotide sequence is TGTGCCAGCAGTTTATTTCGGAAAACAGGGGAAAGCGCCGAGCAGTACTTC. This sequence encodes CASSLFRKTGESAEQYF.